This T cell receptor beta chain was observed in a study of cytomegalovirus exposure and HLA in healthy donors (dated by TCRdb to 2017 to 2019). Background for the entire study: An earlier analysis of approximately 640 of the donors reported more than 250 Gb of sequence data and 117 million unique TCR beta sequences from around 200 million T cells. An early release that covered some 630 HLA-typed donors contained 300 to 350 gigabases of sequencing data and approximately 85 million unique TCR sequences. Of the approximately 400 genotyped donors, about 84% fell in the genetic ancestry cluster associated with self-reported Caucasian donors. The aim of the study was to test whether cataloging public T cell receptors could identify signatures of past pathogen exposure. The study profiled the T cell repertoires of around 700 subjects by immunosequencing and related them to cytomegalovirus serostatus. Along with the approximately 600-subject first cohort, a separate validation cohort of over 90 different subjects was used. The study combined high-throughput TCR immunosequencing, statistical association of individual TCRs with disease status, and machine learning to predict cytomegalovirus infection status. To study patterns of TCR occurrence, a later analysis re-analyzed previously published TCR beta repertoires from around 670 donors and added high-resolution HLA genotyping. In the later analysis, no new phenotypic data were used to find candidate immune exposures; instead, reliance was placed on TCR beta sequences and their occurrence across donors. To decide whether each TCR beta V gene segment behaved as functional or pseudogenic, an earlier analysis of some 580 of the donors relied on high-throughput TCR beta sequencing. Donor age, sex, ethnicity and CMV serostatus were collected together with the repertoire data. A later genetic analysis took genome-wide SNP genotypes for about 55% of the 666 donors and used that subset as a discovery cohort. Every discovery cohort repertoire had been produced on one sequencing platform. Both class I and class II loci were covered by HLA typing, at four-digit resolution. Typing coverage differed by locus: A, B, C, DRB1 and DQB1 were typed in roughly 620-630 donors, DQA1 in about 560, DPA1 in 600 to 610, and DPB1 in around 440. A handful of DR-DQ haplotypes were handled as single units for association and clustering because linkage in the cohort was strong. Among some 400 genotyped donors of the cohort, an average of around 220,000 unique TCR beta nucleotide sequences was sequenced per donor, of which about 18% were non-productive.

This clone was seen only once. The antigen it binds to is not known. No base quality information exists; no much larger clone differs at one position. The library came from the immunoSEQ multiplex PCR assay. The multiplex PCR relied on a mix of 60 forward primers for TCR Vbeta segments and 13 reverse primers for TCR Jbeta segments. The CDR3 region of rearranged TCR beta genes was amplified from genomic DNA with a multiplex PCR assay. The amplified TCR beta libraries were sequenced on the Illumina HiSeq System as 87-base-pair reads. The authors' pipeline ran thus. A later analysis counted some 80 million unique TCR beta chains across the 650 to 800 repertoires, and 10 million to 11 million of these chains were shared by at least two donors. A nearest-neighbor algorithm error-corrected the raw reads and collapsed the reads into unique sequences, merging closely related sequences to remove PCR and sequencing errors. To assign V, D and J gene segments, CDR3 sequences were aligned to IMGT reference sequences. For a sequence to be retained, a match of at least six nucleotides to both a V gene segment and a J gene segment was required. A rearrangement counted as productive if the CDR3 had no stop codons and remained in frame with V and J, and every other rearrangement counted as non-productive. CDR3 was defined according to IMGT convention as the region running from the second conserved V-encoded cysteine to the conserved J-encoded phenylalanine. The earlier analysis of 587 of the donors excluded sequences that lacked an unambiguous match to a single V gene segment. In an earlier analysis of approximately 610 of the donors, V segments were called functional above 56.7% productive rearrangements and were called segregating when the between-donor standard deviation exceeded 5%. A statistical classification framework was built for diagnosing cytomegalovirus status from the catalog of TCR beta chain sequences. In a later analysis, TCR nucleotide sequences were compared against IMGT/GENE-DB human TR gene sequences so that V and J genes could be assigned. A later analysis assigned CDR3 sequences and most-parsimonious VDJ recombination scenarios with the TCRdist pipeline. In a later analysis, every TCR beta chain was defined by the combination of its CDR3 amino acid sequence and its V-gene family, and reads without a unique V-gene family were dropped. In a later analysis, nearly 600 highly shared, low-generation-probability nucleotide sequences were removed to address suspected cross-contamination and a sequencing artifact. A later analysis calculated a clonal expansion index for each public chain from normalized within-repertoire ranks of inferred template counts. In a later analysis, generation probabilities were computed with a VDJ recombination model fitted to out-of-frame rearrangements, and the resulting probabilities were checked against IGoR. In a later analysis, hypergeometric tests were used to score TCR-TCR, TCR-HLA and TCR-CMV co-occurrence, with a repertoire-size bias correction applied to TCR pairs. A later analysis estimated false discovery rates by permuting HLA or CMV assignments 20 times. A later analysis grouped co-occurring TCRs with DBSCAN, adding TCRdist sequence similarity when clustering within HLA-allele-positive subsets. Repertoires with fewer than 30,000 or more than 120,000 public chains, plus five repertoires with anomalous nucleotide sharing, were excluded from co-occurrence clustering. In TCRdb, the immuneACCESS table is reduced to in-frame sequences with V and J assigned. These tables do not hold every clone; where another copy was compared, an unresolved V gene accounts for under half, and the others remain unexplained. The V and J calls and clone size come from that table; D and trimming were worked out from the DNA. For this sample the table gives approximately 150,000 clones, of which approximately 84% were detected only once. Of the sample, about 4.9% falls within the top ten clones.

Here is what the overall study found, with its caveats: Because HLA typing was unavailable for some donors at each locus, only the typed subset was used in association tests. Presence/absence analyses assumed roughly uniform sequencing depth across donors, an assumption that may not hold. In a later analysis, most CMV-associated TCR beta chains were found to appear HLA-restricted, with HLA associations seemingly driven largely by CMV exposure. A total of about 150 TCR beta chains were listed by the study as associated with cytomegalovirus. A further reported finding was that TCR beta sequences accurately predicted the HLA-A and HLA-B alleles for most subjects in the first cohort. A later analysis reported that several top co-occurrence clusters appeared linked to parvovirus B19, influenza, CMV and Epstein-Barr virus. The authors suggested that the approach could potentially be extended to other disease states and immunological phenotypes. Some IMGT-functional V segments, including TRBV6-2 and TRBV6-3, could not be told apart with the 87-base-pair reads, so those segments were excluded. Strong co-occurrence of HLA alleles, especially DR and DQ, made assigning TCR associations to individual alleles difficult. Three of the identified cytomegalovirus-associated TCR beta chains were confirmed in vitro to be specific for cytomegalovirus antigens. A later analysis found that TCR association rates varied across HLA loci, with DRB1 alleles showing the most associated TCRs and HLA-C alleles the fewest. In this cohort, only TCR beta chains were sequenced, and detectable features were limited by the absence of alpha or paired-chain data. Specific HLA alleles were associated with over 15,000 TCR beta sequences at a false discovery rate of 0.05 in a later analysis. Compared with equally common non-associated chains, HLA-associated TCR beta chains in a later analysis were more clonally expanded and had lower generation probabilities. The classifier was reported to diagnose cytomegalovirus status with high specificity and sensitivity in both the original cohort and the validation cohort. While some public TCRs were present in many individuals, most TCR sequences turned up only very rarely across donors. The earlier analysis of about 600 of the donors excluded approximately 15 rarely observed V segments, including chromosome 9 orphons, because counts were too low. Linkage disequilibrium might explain the correlated functional status among segregating V segments, but an unknown experimental factor could not be excluded. In a later genetic analysis, a missense DCLRE1C variant was associated with V-gene and J-gene trimming of TCR beta chains, and the association was replicated in an independent cohort. According to a later genetic analysis, donors in an Asian-associated ancestry cluster had fewer N-insertions in productive TCRs than the approximately 670-donor mean. A cluster of highly shared sequence variants was judged likely to be a technical artifact of the sequencing pipeline. The only immune exposure information available for the cohort was CMV serostatus. Broadly in line with IMGT annotations, most TCR beta V segments showed up in productive rearrangements about 87% or about 30% of the time in an earlier analysis of several hundred of the donors.

Between the V and J ends, shortened by 0 bases and 1 base respectively, the junction contains 12 bases. CDR1 and CDR2 were assigned from the germline V gene as SGHNT and YENEEA. From cysteine to phenylalanine, the CDR3 is 16 amino acids long. Only CDR3 DNA is held: 48 bases, read in frame from base 1. The cohort comprised more than 550 healthy bone marrow donors. Cohort members were all nominally healthy when sampled, although unrecorded immune exposures were likely present. The donor tested CMV seropositive and was one of the 289 seropositive cohort members. Each donor provided a peripheral blood sample, and peripheral blood mononuclear cells were used for TCR beta sequencing. The Qiagen DNeasy Blood Extraction Kit was used to extract genomic DNA from the blood cell samples.

The chain joins TRBV11-3 to TRBJ1-1; the D gene is possibly TRBD1, with 5 bases matching. Sequencing input: PBMCs. This sequence was found in a girl aged 5-17 years in good health and CMV-seropositive. DNA sequence: TGTGCCAGCAGCTTAGAGGGGGGACCACCGAACACTGAAGCTTTCTTT. It codes for CASSLEGGPPNTEAFF.